Reported below is one T cell receptor (beta chain). The repertoire was sequenced with immunoSEQ multiplex PCR; TCRdb's copy has only in-frame clones and lacks some. The table shows roughly 81,000 clones, with around 90% occurring only once. This sample was taken from a study of blood T cell repertoires in COVID-19. V was cut by 3 bases and J by 10 bases, with 13 bases left in between. The CDR3 runs 12 residues. Looked up from germline, CDR1 is SQVTM and CDR2 is ANQGSEA. This clonotype was obtained from a man in his thirties or forties with acute or convalescent COVID-19. This sequence joins TRBV29-1 and TRBJ2-1; D remains unclear. The sequenced sample consisted of peripheral blood. As DNA, the CDR3 is TGCAGCGTTGAGCGATCAGGCGCAGAGCAGTTCTTC. The encoded protein is CSVERSGAEQFF.